Shown below are 13 T cell receptor beta chains from a single sample sequenced in a study of monozygotic twins with inflammatory bowel disease. After re-calling the 5' RACE reads, TCRdb lists one entry per CDR3 protein, DNA absent. The sample has 350,000 to 550,000 distinct CDR3 sequences. Source material: blood. These receptors originate from a human donor with ulcerative colitis or Crohn's disease, or a healthy co-twin of an affected twin (not recorded which).

The V gene is TRBV7-8, the J gene TRBJ2-5; as DNA is missing, the TRBD2 call by TCRdb cannot be tested. This CDR3 spans 15 amino acids. CDR1 and CDR2 from the germline V gene are SGHVS and FQNEAQ. The CDR3: CASSLVGLAAETQYF.

The chain uses TRBV4-1 and TRBJ2-2. Germline V gene sequence: CDR1 MGHRA, CDR2 YSYEKL. This CDR3 spans 15 amino acids. The CDR3 loop reads CASSPGIANTGELFF.

The chain carries TRBV20-1 and TRBJ2-4; there is no DNA to check the TCRdb D call of TRBD2. The germline gives CDR1 DFQATT, CDR2 SNEGSKA (reference sequence). The CDR3 length is 18 residues. The CDR3 loop reads CSARDWELEALAKNIQYF.

CDR3 sequence reads: CASSFTAQGVLGYTF. V usage is TRBV28 and J usage is TRBJ1-2; as DNA is missing, the TRBD1 call by TCRdb cannot be tested. Germline assignment: CDR1 MDHEN and CDR2 SYDVKM. This CDR3 is 15 amino acids long.

V usage is TRBV15 and J usage is TRBJ2-5; lacking DNA, the TRBD1 call made by TCRdb goes unchecked. The germline V gene encodes CDR1 LNHNV and CDR2 YYDKDF (reference sequence). This CDR3 has 16 amino acids. The CDR3 loop reads CATSRDPWDYQETQYF.

V gene TRBV30 combines with J gene TRBJ2-2. This CDR3 has 18 residues. Germline values: CDR1 GTSNPN, CDR2 SVGIG (reference sequence). CDR3 residues: CAWKKIGVLGSYTGELFF.

The gene calls are TRBV4-1 and TRBJ2-2; TCRdb's assignment of TRBD1 cannot be checked, as there is no DNA. The CDR3 spans 16 residues. Germline-derived CDR1 and CDR2 are MGHRA and YSYEKL. CDR3 protein: CASSQERANPTGELFF.

This chain uses TRBV6-5 with TRBJ2-1; the D call from TCRdb, TRBD2, cannot be confirmed without DNA. This CDR3 contains 16 residues. Per the germline V gene, CDR1 is MNHEY and CDR2 is SVGAGI. CDR3 sequence: CASSYGGSGSYNEQFF.

This chain joins TRBV6-1 and TRBJ2-1; checking the TCRdb D call of TRBD2 is not possible without DNA. The germline V gene has CDR1 MNHNS and CDR2 SASEGT. The CDR3 loop spans 16 amino acids. The chain's CDR3 is CASSPYSGGVDNEQFF.

CDR3 sequence reads: CASLASSGNTIYF. The rearrangement links TRBV3-1 to TRBJ1-3. The CDR3 runs to 13 residues. Germline V CDR1 and CDR2: LGHDT, YNNKEL (reference sequence).

The rearrangement joins TRBV11-3 to TRBJ2-1. This CDR3 has 14 amino acids. Germline CDR1 is SGHNT and CDR2 is YENEEA. The CDR3 here is CASSVQGSYNEQFF.

The chain uses TRBV29-1 and TRBJ2-1; TCRdb gives TRBD1 as the D gene, but with no DNA this cannot be confirmed. This CDR3 spans 12 amino acids. Looked up from germline, CDR1 is SQVTM and CDR2 is ANQGSEA. CDR3: CSVGQGYNEQFF.

The J gene is TRBJ1-2, the V gene TRBV6-5. Per germline, CDR1 MNHEY and CDR2 SVGAGI. The CDR3 covers 13 residues. The chain's CDR3 is CASSYNRYYGYTF.